These 15 T cell receptor beta chains share one sample of origin, sequenced in a study of cytomegalovirus exposure and HLA in healthy donors. PCR amplification relied on 60 Vbeta primers (plus 13 Jbeta primers). Clones were read by immunoSEQ multiplex PCR, and TCRdb kept only the in-frame ones, dropping some. The table includes 150,000 to 200,000 clones, about four fifths detected once. The sample was PBMCs. These receptors originate from a male donor in good health and CMV-seropositive.

The V call is TRBV28, the J call TRBJ2-2; TRBD1 might be the D (6 bases). Germline CDR1 MDHEN, CDR2 SYDVKM. This CDR3 has 14 amino acids. The V gene lost 7 bases and the J gene lost 0 bases, with 9 bases spanning the gap. This chain's CDR3 is CASKTGTNTGELFF. In nucleotides, the CDR3 is TGTGCCAGCAAAACAGGGACGAACACCGGGGAGCTGTTTTTT.

The chain has TRBV13 and TRBJ1-6, with D perhaps TRBD1 (5 bases). This CDR3 is 14 amino acids long. Trimming cost V 5 bases and J 13 bases, with 18 bases left between them. Germline V gene lookup returns CDR1 PRHDT and CDR2 FYEKMQ (reference sequence). The DNA for the CDR3 is TGTGCCAGCAGCACGTACGTAGGGGAAACCCCCCTCCACTTT. It is translated as CASSTYVGETPLHF.

V and J are TRBV6-5 and TRBJ1-5, with 7 positions matching TRBD1. The CDR3 is 14 residues long. With 2 bases clipped from V and 7 bases from J, the junction kept 5 bases outside the gene matches. Per germline, CDR1 MNHEY and CDR2 SVGAGI. The DNA for the CDR3 is TGTGCCAGCAGTTACACAGGGGTAGGGCAGCCCCAGCATTTT. Its translation: CASSYTGVGQPQHF.

A word on this clone: One end of the junction is discordant with germline, which a read error may explain. This same CDR3 is encoded by further DNA sequences in the sample. This rearrangement joins TRBV6-5 to TRBJ1-2; D possibly corresponds to TRBD1 (6 bases). From germline, CDR1 is MNHEY and CDR2 SVGAGI. This CDR3 spans 13 amino acids. In nucleotides, the CDR3 is TGTGCCAGCAGTTTGACAGGAAACTATGGCTACACCTTT. Its translation is CASSLTGNYGYTF.

The V call is TRBV28, the J call TRBJ2-1; the match to TRBD2 covers 14 bases. Germline CDR1 is MDHEN and CDR2 is SYDVKM. CDR3 length: 19 amino acids. J lost 6 bases, V lost 4 bases, and 14 bases had no gene match. CDR3: CASSSAGTSGSGIFNEQFF. The CDR3 DNA is TGTGCCAGCAGTTCCGCCGGGACTAGCGGGAGCGGAATATTCAATGAGCAGTTCTTC.

The chain has TRBV13 and TRBJ2-2; D not resolved. Germline V gene lookup returns CDR1 PRHDT and CDR2 FYEKMQ (reference sequence). V lost 1 base, J lost 0 bases, and 9 bases lay in between. The CDR3 totals 16 residues. The DNA of the CDR3 is TGTGCCAGCAGCTTAGTCGCACAGTCGAACACCGGGGAGCTGTTTTTT. Residues: CASSLVAQSNTGELFF.

The chain uses TRBV5-6 and TRBJ2-1; 7 positions match TRBD1. The CDR3 is made up of 15 amino acids. The germline CDR1 and CDR2 sequences are SGHDT and YYEEEE. The V and J ends lost 0 bases and 3 bases, in that order; junction bases with no gene match: 3. CDR3 residues: CASSLEAGGYNEQFF. In DNA form, the CDR3 reads TGTGCCAGCAGCTTGGAGGCAGGGGGCTACAATGAGCAGTTCTTC.

This clone has only a few counts. The J gene is TRBJ1-3, the V gene TRBV9; 9 nucleotides line up with TRBD1. Germline V gene lookup returns CDR1 SGDLS and CDR2 YYNGEE. This CDR3 has 17 amino acids. Trimming removed 4 bases from V and 0 bases from J; junction bases left unmatched: 8. In DNA form, the CDR3 reads TGTGCCAGCAGCCAGCGGACAGGGGCTACCTCTGGAAACACCATATATTTT. Residues: CASSQRTGATSGNTIYF.

The genes are TRBV6-5 and TRBJ2-1; TRBD1 aligns across 8 bases. The length of the CDR3 is 16 residues. Looked up from germline, CDR1 is MNHEY and CDR2 is SVGAGI. Trimming cost V 2 bases and J 6 bases; bases outside gene matches: 9. Here the CDR3 DNA reads TGTGCCAGCAGTTACCGCGGGACAGGATATGGCAATGAGCAGTTCTTC. Its protein product is CASSYRGTGYGNEQFF.

Comments on this clone: One junction end does not reproduce the germline sequence, and a read error may be involved. The chain employs TRBV6-5 and TRBJ1-1; D call uncertain. Germline V lookup: CDR1 MNHEY, CDR2 SVGAGI. The CDR3 covers 13 residues. The CDR3 region is CACSYNRNTEAFF. DNA for the CDR3: TGTGCCTGCAGTTACAACAGGAACACTGAAGCTTTCTTT.

This clone has only one observation. The chain is built from TRBV6-1 and TRBJ2-3, with D possibly TRBD2 on 6 matching bases. The V gene lost 10 bases and the J gene lost 3 bases, with 14 bases spanning the gap. The germline V gene encodes CDR1 MNHNS and CDR2 SASEGT. The length of the CDR3 is 13 residues. For the CDR3, the DNA is TGTGCCATCGGACTATCCTCAACAGATACGCAGTATTTT. This encodes CAIGLSSTDTQYF.

The chain combines TRBV6-1 with TRBJ2-5, with D unresolved. Germline-derived CDR1 and CDR2 are MNHNS and SASEGT. Trimming pared 11 bases from V and 5 bases from J, leaving 12 bases between. This CDR3 region has 11 residues. CDR3 DNA sequence: TGTGCCTGTCGACTCGGGGAGACCCAGTACTTC. Its translation: CACRLGETQYF.

The V and J genes are TRBV28 and TRBJ1-2, with D tentatively TRBD1 (5 bases). The V and J ends lost 11 bases and 2 bases respectively, with 27 bases between them. Germline V gene lookup returns CDR1 MDHEN and CDR2 SYDVKM. This CDR3 is 17 amino acids long. This chain's CDR3 is CASRDMQGGGTNYGYTF. The DNA for the CDR3 is TGTGCCTCCAGGGATATGCAGGGAGGAGGTACGAACTATGGCTACACCTTC.

The V call is TRBV2, the J call TRBJ1-2; D is possibly TRBD1 (6 bases). The germline V gene encodes CDR1 SNHLY and CDR2 FYNNEI. The ends were cut back, 7 bases at V and 4 bases at J, with 22 bases in the middle. This CDR3 has 16 amino acids. CDR3 sequence (DNA): TGTGCCAGCACAGGGTATAGGACAGATTTTACCTATGGCTACACCTTC. Encoded protein: CASTGYRTDFTYGYTF.

This chain uses TRBV28 with TRBJ1-1, with 9 bases lining up with TRBD1. Losses at the gene ends were 4 bases for V and 12 bases for J; bases not matched to a gene: 9. Germline values: CDR1 MDHEN, CDR2 SYDVKM. The CDR3 runs 13 residues. The CDR3 reads CASSSTGQGRTFF. In DNA, the CDR3 is TGTGCCAGCAGTTCTACCGGACAGGGGCGTACTTTCTTT.